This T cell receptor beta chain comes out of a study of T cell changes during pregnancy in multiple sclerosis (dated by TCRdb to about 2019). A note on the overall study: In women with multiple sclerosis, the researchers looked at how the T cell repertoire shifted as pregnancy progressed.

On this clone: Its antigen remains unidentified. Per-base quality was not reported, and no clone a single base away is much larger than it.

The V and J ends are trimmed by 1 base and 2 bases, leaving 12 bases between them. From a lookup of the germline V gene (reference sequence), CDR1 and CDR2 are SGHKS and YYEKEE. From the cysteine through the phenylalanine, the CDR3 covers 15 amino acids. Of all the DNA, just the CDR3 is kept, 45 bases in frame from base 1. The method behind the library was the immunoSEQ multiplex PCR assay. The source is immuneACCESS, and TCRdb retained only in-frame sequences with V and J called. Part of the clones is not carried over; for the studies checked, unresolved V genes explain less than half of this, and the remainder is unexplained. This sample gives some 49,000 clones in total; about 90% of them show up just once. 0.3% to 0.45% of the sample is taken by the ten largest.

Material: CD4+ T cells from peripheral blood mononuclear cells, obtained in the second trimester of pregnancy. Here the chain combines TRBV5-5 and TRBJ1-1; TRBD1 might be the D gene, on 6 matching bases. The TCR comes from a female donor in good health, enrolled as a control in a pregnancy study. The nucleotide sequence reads TGTGCCAGCAGCTTGACCGGGACAACTAACACTGAAGCTTTCTTT. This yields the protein CASSLTGTTNTEAFF.